The following is a TCR beta chain sequence with its context. Its antigen is currently unknown. The record originates from a study of OX40 agonist ivuxolimab in advanced cancers. Study in general: The patients received ivuxolimab by intravenous route every 2 weeks at 0.01 to 10 mg/kg. Melanoma, hepatocellular carcinoma, head and neck or renal cell cancer occurred in dose-escalation patients.

Study findings and constraints: In CD8+ T cells, expanded clones were on average more numerous than in CD4+.

TCRdb's table, derived via immunoSEQ multiplex PCR, lists solely in-frame clones and lacks some. The sample records some 42,000 clones, 80% to 90% being singletons. V shed 3 bases, J shed 5 bases, and the junction held 16 bases outside the gene matches. Germline V gives CDR1 KGHSH, CDR2 LQKENI. CDR3 size: 19 residues. The sample here was CD4+ or CD8+ T cells sorted from blood, taken in a trial of the OX40 agonist ivuxolimab. This receptor was taken from an adult with an advanced solid tumor such as melanoma, head and neck, liver or kidney cancer. The chain links TRBV18 to TRBJ2-2, with 9 bases matching TRBD1. CDR3 sequence reads: CASSPAGTGFRLKTGELFF. In nucleotides, the CDR3 is TGTGCCAGCTCACCGGCCGGGACAGGGTTCCGTCTAAAAACCGGGGAGCTGTTTTTT.